This T cell receptor (beta chain) is from a study of cytomegalovirus exposure and HLA in healthy donors. 60 Vbeta and 13 Jbeta primers were used in PCR. Using immunoSEQ multiplex PCR, the repertoire was profiled, and TCRdb retains in-frame clones only, with some absent. Of 160,000 or so clones in the sample, approximately 80% were seen once. Likely unrecorded immune exposures existed in these nominally healthy donors. Looked up from germline, CDR1 is SGHVS and CDR2 is FQNEAQ. V was cut by 4 bases and J by 4 bases, with 19 bases left in between. The CDR3 is 16 amino acids. Material for sequencing was PBMCs. The sequence was obtained from a man aged 50-60 years in good health and CMV-seropositive. The V and J genes are TRBV7-8 and TRBJ1-2; D unresolved. CDR3 coding DNA: TGTGCCAGCAGCTCAATCCGTTCGACAAGATCCTATGGCTACACCTTC. Translating gives CASSSIRSTRSYGYTF.